Below, one TCR beta chain is given with its context. Its antigen is as yet unknown. The sample is drawn from a study of tissue T cells after allogeneic stem cell transplantation. The wider study: Viable blood and marrow gave sorted CD3+ T cells if numbers allowed.

Study outcomes and limitations: Anatomically similar tissues had similar TCR repertoires within each patient. Which tissue TCRs were alloreactive or antigen-specific was not determined. Some clones might be persisting host cells.

The V gene's germline CDR1 is SNHLY and CDR2 FYNNEI. The CDR3 length is 11 residues. Trimming took 8 bases from V and 9 from J, leaving 13 bases between them. The table came from immunoSEQ multiplex PCR; TCRdb's copy has only in-frame clones and leaves some out. The sample records 25,000 to 35,000 clones, 85% being singletons. The sequence was obtained from a woman aged 18 to 50 who later had graft-versus-host disease after an allogeneic stem cell transplant. Specimen: blood, collected before transplantation. The V call is TRBV2, the J call TRBJ1-1; D is ambiguous. Here the CDR3 reads CASFGFSKAFF. CDR3 sequence (DNA): TGTGCCAGCTTTGGTTTTTCTAAAGCTTTCTTT.